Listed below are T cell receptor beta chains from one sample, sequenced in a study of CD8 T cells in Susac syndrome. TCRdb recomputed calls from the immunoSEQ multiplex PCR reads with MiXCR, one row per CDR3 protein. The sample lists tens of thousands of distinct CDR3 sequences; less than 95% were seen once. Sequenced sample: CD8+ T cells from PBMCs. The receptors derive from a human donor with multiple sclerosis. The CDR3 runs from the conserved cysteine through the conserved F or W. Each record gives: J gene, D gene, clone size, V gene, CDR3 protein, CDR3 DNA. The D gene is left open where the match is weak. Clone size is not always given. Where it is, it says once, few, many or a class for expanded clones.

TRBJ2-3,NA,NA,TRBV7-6,CASSLKGREADTQYF,TGTGCCAGCAGCTTAAAAGGCAGGGAGGCAGATACGCAGTATTTT
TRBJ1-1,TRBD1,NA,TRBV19,CASSLTGGEAFF,TGTGCCAGTAGTCTGACAGGGGGTGAAGCTTTCTTT
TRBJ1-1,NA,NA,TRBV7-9,CASSRQDEAFF,TGTGCCAGCAGTCGCCAGGATGAAGCTTTCTTT
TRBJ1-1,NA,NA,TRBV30,CAWSWGENTEAFF,TGTGCCTGGAGTTGGGGGGAGAACACTGAAGCTTTCTTT
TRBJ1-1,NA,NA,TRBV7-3,CASSFIMDSKAFF,TGTGCCAGCAGCTTCATCATGGACAGCAAAGCTTTCTTT
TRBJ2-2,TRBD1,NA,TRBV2,CASSEGWTGGTGELFF,TGTGCCAGCAGTGAAGGTTGGACAGGGGGAACCGGGGAGCTGTTTTTT
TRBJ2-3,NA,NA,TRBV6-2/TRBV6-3,CASSYSRDTRTQYF,TGTGCCAGCAGTTACTCGAGGGACACCCGGACGCAGTATTTT
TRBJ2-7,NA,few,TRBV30,CAWREDRTTYEQYF,TGTGCCTGGAGGGAGGACAGGACTACCTACGAGCAGTACTTC
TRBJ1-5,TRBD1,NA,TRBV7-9,CASSDFLGDSDSNQPQHF,TGTGCCAGCAGCGATTTCCTCGGGGACAGCGATAGCAATCAGCCCCAGCATTTT
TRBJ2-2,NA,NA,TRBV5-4,CASSLWGELFF,TGTGCCAGCAGCTTGTGGGGGGAGCTGTTTTTT
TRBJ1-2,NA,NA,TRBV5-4,CASSPEQDALNYGYTF,TGTGCCAGCAGCCCTGAACAGGATGCACTAAACTATGGCTACACCTTC
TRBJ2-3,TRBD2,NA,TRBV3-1,CASSQAQRGTDTQYF,TGTGCCAGCAGCCAAGCCCAGCGGGGAACAGATACGCAGTATTTT
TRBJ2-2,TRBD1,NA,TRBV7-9,CASSITGGAGTGELFF,TGTGCCAGCAGCATTACAGGGGGCGCAGGCACGGGGGAGCTGTTTTTT
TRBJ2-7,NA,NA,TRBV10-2,CASSEGGYEQYF,TGCGCCAGCAGTGAGGGGGGGTACGAGCAGTACTTC
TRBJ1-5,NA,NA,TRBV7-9,CASSSPGRKQPQHF,TGTGCCAGCAGCTCCCCCGGCAGGAAGCAGCCCCAGCATTTT
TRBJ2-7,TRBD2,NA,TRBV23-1,CASSQSGTSFTPSSYEQYF,TGCGCCAGCAGTCAATCGGGGACTAGCTTTACCCCCAGCTCCTACGAGCAGTACTTC